This is a list of T cell receptor beta chains from one sample in a study of T cells in Graves' hyperthyroidism and ophthalmopathy. TCRdb used MiXCR to reprocess the multiplex PCR reads, holding one entry per CDR3 protein. The profile shows hundreds of thousands of distinct CDR3 sequences, 45% of them singletons. The sample comprised peripheral blood or thyroid tissue (not recorded which). The source is an adult man with Graves' disease, either hyperthyroidism or ophthalmopathy (not recorded which). Each CDR3 is given with its conserved first and last residue. Fields, in order: D gene, clone size, J gene, V gene, CDR3 DNA, CDR3 protein. The D gene is left open where the match is weak. Only some rows state a clone size, as once, few, many or a class for expanded clones.

D: TRBD1
size: many
J: TRBJ1-4
V: TRBV7-2
DNA: TGTGCCAGCAGCTTAGTTAGGGGGCTTGCAACTAATGAAAAACTGTTTTTT
CDR3: CASSLVRGLATNEKLFF

D: TRBD2
size: .
J: TRBJ2-5
V: TRBV7-8
DNA: TGTGCCAGCACCGGCCACTCCGGGGGGGGCGATCAAGAGACCCAGTACTTC
CDR3: CASTGHSGGGDQETQYF

D: .
size: few
J: TRBJ1-1
V: TRBV7-9
DNA: TGTGCCAGCAGCCAATCCCGGGGGGCATACACTGAAGCTTTCTTT
CDR3: CASSQSRGAYTEAFF

D: TRBD2
size: once
J: TRBJ2-5
V: TRBV5-5
DNA: TGCGCCAGCAGCACAAGCGGGAGGGCCGATTATCAAGAGACCCAGTACTTC
CDR3: CASSTSGRADYQETQYF

D: .
size: .
J: TRBJ2-7
V: TRBV7-3
DNA: TGTGCCAGCAGCTTTCGCGGGCAGGGCAAGGATGAGCAGTACTTC
CDR3: CASSFRGQGKDEQYF

D: TRBD1
size: many
J: TRBJ1-6
V: TRBV2
DNA: TGTGCCAGCAGTGAAACAGGGGTTCTTAATTCACCCCTCCACTTT
CDR3: CASSETGVLNSPLHF

D: TRBD1
size: .
J: TRBJ1-1
V: TRBV7-9
DNA: TGTGCCAGCAGCCCATGGACAGGGACATACACTGAAGCTTTCTTT
CDR3: CASSPWTGTYTEAFF

D: TRBD1
size: .
J: TRBJ1-4
V: TRBV24-1
DNA: TGTGCCACCAGTGAAACAGGGGGTAGAGATGAAAAACTGTTTTTT
CDR3: CATSETGGRDEKLFF

D: TRBD2
size: .
J: TRBJ2-5
V: TRBV7-9
DNA: TGTGCCAGCAGCTTAGCCCTAGCGGGACGTTCCTCGGGAGAGACCCAGTACTTC
CDR3: CASSLALAGRSSGETQYF

D: .
size: once
J: TRBJ1-2
V: TRBV6-6
DNA: TGTGCCAGCAGTTTACGGTCTGGTGGTGGCTACACCTTC
CDR3: CASSLRSGGGYTF